This T cell receptor (beta chain) emerged from a study of CD8 T cells in ankylosing spondylitis. Overall study findings and caveats: A TCR beta motif made of fewer than ten highly homologous variants seemed typical of ankylosing spondylitis blood. Significantly higher representation of disease-linked clones was reported for matched ankylosing spondylitis synovial fluid.

On this clonotype itself: What it binds is unknown.

The germline V gene has CDR1 DFQATT and CDR2 SNEGSKA (reference sequence). V lost 3 bases and J lost 4; bases outside the gene matches: 6. The CDR3 is made up of 14 amino acids. TCRdb recomputed calls from the 5' RACE reads with MiXCR, one row per CDR3 protein. Of 150,000 to 250,000 distinct CDR3 sequences in the sample, about 13% were seen once. Source material: blood, either unsorted or a sorted T cell fraction (not recorded which). This chain joins TRBV20-1 and TRBJ2-1, with 7 positions matching TRBD2. This receptor was taken from a male donor with ankylosing spondylitis or in good health (not recorded which). For the CDR3, the DNA is TGCAGTGCTAGTGGTGGGGGGGGGTACAATGAGCAGTTCTTC. Translation: CSASGGGGYNEQFF.